This T cell receptor (beta chain) was sequenced during a study of T cells in Graves' hyperthyroidism and ophthalmopathy. Study outcomes and limitations: Blood also held most thyroid clonotypes expanded beyond 0.001. In validation, the model predicted ophthalmopathy. These predictions came a median roughly 6.5 months before onset.

V was pared by 3 bases and J by 11 bases, with 11 bases between. The germline gives CDR1 MNHNS, CDR2 SASEGT. The CDR3 is made up of 12 amino acids. It was RNA transcripts that yielded the amplified TCR beta CDR3 regions. Researchers ran a first-round RT-PCR on the TCR CDR3 using the HTBI primer set. A single record per CDR3 protein comes from TCRdb applying MiXCR to the multiplex PCR reads. The repertoire holds about 400,000 distinct CDR3 sequences, with over 10% as singletons. PBMCs were derived from approximately 10 ml fresh peripheral blood. This clonotype was observed at least ten times. Its antigen remains unknown.

The receptor comes from a woman aged 18-35 years with Graves' hyperthyroidism. Sequencing was done on a sample of blood. This chain uses TRBV6-1 with TRBJ1-5; tentatively, D is TRBD1 (6 bases). This CDR3 is CASSEQGWTQHF. CDR3 nucleotide sequence: TGTGCCAGCAGTGAGCAGGGGTGGACCCAGCATTTT.